The present entry profiles one TCR beta chain with its context. The antigen is not known. Blood was sampled at baseline, cycle 4 day 1, and cycle 7 day 1. Assay: immunoSEQ multiplex PCR; the TCRdb copy retains only in-frame clones and omits some. This table holds around 140,000 clones, about nine tenths found once. These data belong to a study of OX40 agonist ivuxolimab in advanced cancers. On the study more broadly: Each patient was given ivuxolimab into a vein every 2 weeks, at 0.01 to 10 mg/kg.

General study points: Expanded clones were, on average, more numerous among CD8+ T cells than CD4+. Antigen specificity of clonally expanded peripheral T cells was not established.

Here the sequenced sample was CD4+ or CD8+ T cells sorted from blood, taken in a trial of the OX40 agonist ivuxolimab. This TCR was recovered from an adult with an advanced solid tumor such as melanoma, head and neck, liver or kidney cancer.

CDR3 DNA: TGTGCCAGCAGAGCCTTACTAGCGGGAGGCAACAATGAGCAGTTCTTC. It encodes CASRALLAGGNNEQFF. J is TRBJ2-1 and V is TRBV28; 12 bases line up with TRBD2. The CDR3 sequence is 16 residues long. V shed 6 bases and J 5 bases; nucleotides not matched to a gene: 8. Germline-derived CDR1 and CDR2 are MDHEN and SYDVKM.